This T cell receptor beta chain was captured by sequencing in a study of blood T cell repertoires in COVID-19. Study in general: Spain, Italy and the United States supplied samples that represented acute and convalescent COVID-19. From T cells, B-cell-depleted T cells, or PBMCs came the material, which was cDNA or gDNA.

The CDR3 extends over 19 amino acids. CDR1 is MGHRA, CDR2 YSYEKL, per germline. V dropped 0 bases and J dropped 2 bases, with 17 bases sitting between them. Per the original methods: Cell counts per sample came from amplifying reference gene primers. Only in-frame clones appear in the TCRdb table, and some are missing; sequencing was by immunoSEQ multiplex PCR. The DNA was the basis for D and trimming; V, J and clone size are from that table. The sample yields around 460,000 clones, about 90% seen once. A Seattle source enrolled patients during active infection and followed them longitudinally. The sequence derives from a young man with COVID-19, enrolled during active disease. Material for sequencing was peripheral blood. The chain uses TRBV4-1 and TRBJ2-6, with D possibly being TRBD2 (7 bases). In nucleotides, the CDR3 is TGCGCCAGCAGCCAAGACGATAGGGGGGGGTTGGCTGGGGCCAACGTCCTGACTTTC. Encoded protein: CASSQDDRGGLAGANVLTF.